The T cell receptor (beta chain) under discussion was sequenced for a study of T cells in Graves' hyperthyroidism and ophthalmopathy. Germline CDR1 reads SGHVS; CDR2 reads FQNEAQ. CDR3 length: 18 amino acids. The V end was cut by 1 base, the J end by 4 bases, with 20 bases between. Participants, patients aged 18 to 65, had newly diagnosed hyperthyroidism with a duration under 2 months. Researchers amplified the TCR beta CDR3 regions from RNA transcripts. TCR CDR3 underwent first-round RT-PCR with the HTBI primer set. TCRdb processed the multiplex PCR reads anew with MiXCR; each CDR3 protein has one entry. The table lists roughly 700,000 distinct CDR3 sequences, around 15% of them singletons, with roughly a sixth in the top ten.

The source is a man in his forties or fifties with Graves' hyperthyroidism. The chain joins TRBV7-8 to TRBJ2-1, with TRBD2 as a possible D gene (6 bases). The sequenced sample consisted of blood. The CDR3 DNA follows: TGTGCCAGCAGCTTAGTATTTTTTAGGCCAGCGGGTTACAATGAGCAGTTCTTC. It is translated as CASSLVFFRPAGYNEQFF. The full variable domain, rest sourced from reference TRBV7-8 and TRBJ2-1, is GAGVSQSPRYKVAKRGQDVALRCDPISGHVSLFWYQQALGQGPEFLTYFQNEAQLDKSGLPSDRFFAERPEGSVSTLKIQRTQQEDSAVYLCASSLVFFRPAGYNEQFFGPGTRLTVL.